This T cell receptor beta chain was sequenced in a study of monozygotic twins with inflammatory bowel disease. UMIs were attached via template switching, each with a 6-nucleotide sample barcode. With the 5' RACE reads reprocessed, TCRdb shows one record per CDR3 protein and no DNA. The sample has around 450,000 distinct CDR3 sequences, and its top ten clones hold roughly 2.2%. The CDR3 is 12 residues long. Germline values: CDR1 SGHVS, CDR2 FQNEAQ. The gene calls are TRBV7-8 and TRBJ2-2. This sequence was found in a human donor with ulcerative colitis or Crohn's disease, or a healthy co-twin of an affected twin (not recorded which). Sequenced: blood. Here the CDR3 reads CASSSQAGELFF.